Sequencing of this TCR beta chain was carried out in a study of cytomegalovirus exposure and HLA in healthy donors. The overall study: Assignment to the Caucasian-associated ancestry cluster applied to 81% of the roughly 410 genotyped donors.

Both 60 Vbeta primers and 13 Jbeta primers went into the PCR. Authors' methods: An analysis that came later counted some 85 million unique TCR beta chains, around 12 million shared. The data were produced by immunoSEQ multiplex PCR, yet TCRdb's version contains in-frame clones alone and is incomplete. The DNA was the basis for D and trimming; V, J and clone size are from that table. The sample holds around 150,000 clones; 75% to 90% are singletons and the top ten take 1.9%. Study-level findings and limits: In a later analysis, V- and J-gene trimming of beta chains associated with a DCLRE1C missense variant, replicated independently.

The CDR3 is 16 residues long. Trimming took 0 bases from V and 2 from J; bases not matched to a gene: 6. Germline V gives CDR1 SGHRS, CDR2 YFSETQ. In this sample, this clone turned up once. Its antigen is unidentified. The TCR comes from a human donor in good health. The gene calls are TRBV5-1 and TRBJ2-3; 7 nucleotides match TRBD2. The sample was PBMCs. CDR3 in DNA: TGCGCCAGCAGCTTGGAAGGGCGGGGGTCCACAGATACGCAGTATTTT. This translates into CASSLEGRGSTDTQYF.